The 21 T cell receptor beta chains presented below share a single source sample, sequenced in a study of shared clonotypes between healthy human individuals (dated by TCRdb to between 2020 and 2021). The library relied on the immunoSEQ multiplex PCR assay. TCRdb mirrors the immuneACCESS table, restricted to in-frame sequences. Some clones are absent from its copies; in checked studies, under half trace to an unresolved V gene, and the reason for the others is unknown. Recorded for this sample are 2 million to 2.5 million clones; more than 90% of them occurred a single time. The ten largest clonotypes hold 0.1% to 0.15% of the sample. The sequenced sample was naive CD4+ T cells sorted from blood. The cell subset or site label, read with the paper, signifies: CD45RA+ positively selected. The receptors come from a man aged 18-30 years in good health.

The V gene is TRBV6-5, the J gene TRBJ1-1, with D possibly being TRBD1 (6 bases). Trimming stripped 0 bases from V and 5 bases from J, with 13 bases between. CDR1 MNHEY and CDR2 SVGAGI come from the germline V gene. The CDR3 totals 15 residues. In DNA, the CDR3 is TGTGCCAGCAGTTACTCCCGGACAGCGGGGACTGAAGCTTTCTTT. Its protein product is CASSYSRTAGTEAFF.

The gene calls are TRBV6-6 and TRBJ2-7, with 7 bases aligning to TRBD2. Germline trimming cut 6 bases from V and 7 bases from J; bases unmatched to any gene: 12. Germline CDR1 MNHNY, CDR2 SVGAGI (reference sequence). The CDR3 sequence is 14 residues long. CDR3 in amino acids: CASSPLAAGGEQYF. The CDR3 coding sequence is TGTGCCAGCAGCCCTCTAGCGGCTGGGGGTGAGCAGTACTTC.

The rearrangement joins TRBV25-1 to TRBJ2-3; maybe TRBD2 (6 bases). The V end lost 2 bases, the J end lost 0 bases, and 12 bases lay between the germline ends. The CDR3 extends over 16 amino acids. Per germline, CDR1 MGHDK and CDR2 SYGVNS. The CDR3 region has the DNA TGTGCCAGCAGTGAACTGGCTAGCGATAGCACAGATACGCAGTATTTT. This codes for CASSELASDSTDTQYF.

Worth noting for this clone: This sample includes further DNA sequences coding for the same CDR3. This chain connects TRBV6-5 to TRBJ2-7, with D hard to call. Germline-derived CDR1 and CDR2 are MNHEY and SVGAGI. V was shortened by 0 bases and J by 0 bases, with 6 bases between the two germline ends. This CDR3 is built from 14 residues. The CDR3 protein is CASSYSPGSYEQYF. The CDR3 DNA reads TGTGCCAGCAGTTACTCCCCGGGCTCCTACGAGCAGTACTTC.

For this clone: The sample has other DNA sequences that encode this CDR3 too. This rearrangement joins TRBV5-1 to TRBJ2-5, with 10 bases matching TRBD2. V was pared by 4 bases and J by 5 bases, with 8 bases of the junction left unmatched. CDR3 length: 15 amino acids. From germline, CDR1 is SGHRS and CDR2 YFSETQ. The CDR3 DNA reads as TGCGCCAGCAGCCTTAGCGGGGGGTCGGTGGAGACCCAGTACTTC. Translated: CASSLSGGSVETQYF. The full variable domain, rest sourced from reference TRBV5-1 and TRBJ2-5, is KAGVTQTPRYLIKTRGQQVTLSCSPISGHRSVSWYQQTPGQGLQFLFEYFSETQRNKGNFPGRFSGRQFSNSRSEMNVSTLELGDSALYLCASSLSGGSVETQYFGPGTRLLVL.

This clone was seen only a few times. The rearrangement uses TRBV4-2 and TRBJ1-5, with D possibly being TRBD1 (6 bases). The CDR3 is 14 amino acids. V lost 1 base and J 3 bases, leaving 7 bases between the germline ends. The germline V gene encodes CDR1 LGHNA and CDR2 YNFKEQ. CDR3 sequence reads: CASSQGTANQPQHF. CDR3 DNA: TGTGCCAGCAGCCAAGGGACAGCCAATCAGCCCCAGCATTTT.

Points on this clone: In the same sample, other DNA sequences code for this CDR3. The rearrangement joins TRBV2 to TRBJ1-1; D might be TRBD1 (6 bases). The germline V gene has CDR1 SNHLY and CDR2 FYNNEI. V dropped 2 bases and J dropped 4 bases, with 8 bases sitting between them. This CDR3 contains 13 residues. CDR3 in amino acids: CASSEQGSTEAFF. The CDR3 nucleotides read TGTGCCAGCAGTGAACAGGGGAGCACTGAAGCTTTCTTT.

The chain has TRBV28 and TRBJ2-7, with D possibly being TRBD1 (6 bases). V was trimmed by 6 bases and J by 2 bases, leaving 17 bases between them. This CDR3 is 15 amino acids long. Germline CDR1 is MDHEN and CDR2 is SYDVKM. The DNA for the CDR3 is TGTGCCAGCAGATCCCCCCGACAGGCCACCTACGAGCAGTACTTC. Translated: CASRSPRQATYEQYF.

This chain uses TRBV29-1 with TRBJ2-3; possibly TRBD2 for D (5 bases). The CDR3 consists of 17 residues. The ends were cut back, 5 bases at V and 0 bases at J, with 21 bases in the middle. The germline gives CDR1 SQVTM, CDR2 ANQGSEA. CDR3 nucleotides: TGCAGCGTTACCACAAAAGGGAGATCTAGCAGCACAGATACGCAGTATTTT. Translation: CSVTTKGRSSSTDTQYF.

This rearrangement joins TRBV6-4 to TRBJ2-7; 8 bases align to TRBD1. J was trimmed by 3 bases and V by 5 bases; bases with no gene match: 9. There are 15 residues in the CDR3. Germline V CDR1 and CDR2: MRHNA, SNTAGT. CDR3 sequence (DNA): TGTGCCAGCAGTAGAGAGGCAGGGGGCGTCTACGAGCAGTACTTC. This translates into CASSREAGGVYEQYF.

The chain combines TRBV5-1 with TRBJ2-3, with 14 nucleotides matching TRBD2. Looked up from germline, CDR1 is SGHRS and CDR2 is YFSETQ. J was trimmed by 3 bases and V by 5 bases; bases with no gene match: 11. This CDR3 is built from 18 residues. CDR3: CASRHPGTSGSSTDTQYF. The CDR3 nucleotides read TGCGCCAGCAGACATCCCGGGACTAGCGGGAGCTCGACAGATACGCAGTATTTT.

This clone was picked up one time. The V and J genes are TRBV27 and TRBJ1-4; TRBD1 aligns across 7 bases. CDR3 length equals 15 residues. In germline, CDR1 is MNHEY, CDR2 SMNVEV (reference sequence). The ends lost 5 bases at V and 7 bases at J; junction bases unmatched: 10. This CDR3 reads CASSLLGTEGEKLFF. In DNA, the CDR3 is TGTGCCAGCAGTCTCTTGGGGACAGAGGGTGAAAAACTGTTTTTT.

The chain carries TRBV18 and TRBJ2-2; D is uncertain. Trimming removed 2 bases at V and 3 bases at J, with 10 bases between. Germline values: CDR1 KGHSH, CDR2 LQKENI. The CDR3 loop spans 15 amino acids. The CDR3 spells CASSPIPSDTGELFF. The CDR3 DNA follows: TGTGCCAGCTCACCAATTCCCTCGGACACCGGGGAGCTGTTTTTT.

V usage is TRBV27 and J usage is TRBJ2-7, with no clear D. The V gene's germline CDR1 is MNHEY and CDR2 SMNVEV (reference sequence). Between the trimmed V and J ends, which lost 0 bases and 9 bases, there was a span of 15 bases. The CDR3 spans 14 residues. CDR3 amino acids: CASSLSESLTRQYF. The CDR3 region has the DNA TGTGCCAGCAGTTTATCGGAGTCCCTCACCCGGCAGTACTTC.

Note on this clone: Other nucleotide sequences in the sample specify the same CDR3. The J gene is TRBJ1-4, the V gene TRBV9; perhaps TRBD1 as D (6 bases). This CDR3 spans 14 amino acids. Trimming took off 4 bases at V and 2 bases at J, with 9 bases between the two ends. Germline V gene lookup returns CDR1 SGDLS and CDR2 YYNGEE. Here the CDR3 DNA reads TGTGCCAGCAGCCCAGGACAGACTAATGAAAAACTGTTTTTT. This encodes CASSPGQTNEKLFF.

This chain links TRBV4-3 with TRBJ2-3; the D gene is possibly TRBD1 (5 bases). The CDR3 is 16 residues long. Germline V gene sequence: CDR1 LGHNA, CDR2 YSLEER. The V end lost 1 base, the J end lost 2 bases, and 13 bases lay between the germline ends. As DNA, the CDR3 is TGCGCCAGCAGCCAAGCAACCAGAGGACACACAGATACGCAGTATTTT. Its translation is CASSQATRGHTDTQYF.

The chain couples TRBV7-2 to TRBJ1-6; TRBD1 aligns across 7 bases. CDR1 and CDR2 from the germline V gene are SGHTA and FQGNSA. V was clipped by 6 bases and J by 4 bases; unmatched bases: 3. The CDR3 totals 14 residues. The CDR3 DNA sequence: TGTGCCAGCAGGGCAGGGGGTTATAATTCACCCCTCCACTTT. Translation: CASRAGGYNSPLHF.

This clone was counted a few times. J is TRBJ2-7 and V is TRBV5-1, with TRBD2 matching over 11 bases. Trimming took 4 bases from V and 3 from J; bases not matched to a gene: 15. Looked up from germline, CDR1 is SGHRS and CDR2 is YFSETQ. There are 18 residues in the CDR3. The CDR3 DNA reads TGCGCCAGCAGCAACCCGACTAGCGGGGCGACCTATAGCTACGAGCAGTACTTC. This gives the protein CASSNPTSGATYSYEQYF.

This clone came up once. The rearrangement links TRBV11-1 to TRBJ2-5; TRBD2 agrees at 11 bases. J lost 2 bases, V lost 5 bases, and 4 bases had no gene match. Germline V CDR1 and CDR2: SGHAT, FQDESV (reference sequence). This CDR3 contains 15 residues. CDR3 DNA: TGTGCCAGCAGCCCGGGACTAGCGGCTCAAGAGACCCAGTACTTC. Its translation: CASSPGLAAQETQYF.

This chain connects TRBV5-1 to TRBJ2-7, with 7 bases lining up with TRBD1. V lost 4 bases and J lost 2; bases outside the gene matches: 9. This CDR3 comprises 15 residues. Germline V CDR1 and CDR2: SGHRS, YFSETQ. The CDR3 loop reads CASSPRQGKTYEQYF. The CDR3 bases are TGCGCCAGCAGCCCTCGACAGGGAAAGACCTACGAGCAGTACTTC.

The rearrangement links TRBV9 to TRBJ2-2, with D perhaps given as TRBD1 or TRBD2 (5 bases each). V lost 1 base to trimming and J lost 6 bases, with 13 bases between them. Germline CDR1 SGDLS, CDR2 YYNGEE. The CDR3 is made up of 15 amino acids. DNA of the CDR3: TGTGCCAGCAGCGTACTTATTGGGGGTCCCGGGGAGCTGTTTTTT. Translated, it gives CASSVLIGGPGELFF.